A single sample gave rise to the 4 T cell receptor beta chains below, sequenced in a study of type 1 regulatory T cells. The antigens of these receptors remain unknown. TCRdb analysed the reads with MiXCR anew, one entry per CDR3 protein. Of around 23,000 distinct CDR3 sequences in the sample, about half were seen once. The sequencing input was cultured T cells, either the whole culture or a sorted T cell fraction (not recorded which). Receptors originate from a human donor in good health.

This chain connects TRBV27 to TRBJ2-1, with 9 bases that match TRBD2. Germline CDR1 reads MNHEY; CDR2 reads SMNVEV (reference sequence). This CDR3 is 15 amino acids long. Trimming removed 7 bases from V and 6 bases from J; junction bases left unmatched: 10. For the CDR3, the DNA is TGTGCCAGCACCTACCTAGCGGGGTTGGGCAATGAGCAGTTCTTC. Its protein product is CASTYLAGLGNEQFF.

This clonotype came up many times. The V and J genes are TRBV4-2 and TRBJ2-3; D remains ambiguous. CDR3 size: 16 residues. V lost 1 base to trimming and J lost 0 bases, with 11 bases between them. CDR1 and CDR2 (germline): LGHNA, YNFKEQ. In nucleotides, the CDR3 is TGTGCCAGCAGCCAAGGACCGGCGCCTAGCACAGATACGCAGTATTTT. Translating gives CASSQGPAPSTDTQYF.

J is TRBJ2-3 and V is TRBV9; the match to TRBD1 covers 7 bases. The CDR3 spans 16 residues. Trimming removed 0 bases from V and 4 bases from J; junction bases left unmatched: 8. Per the germline V gene, CDR1 is SGDLS and CDR2 is YYNGEE. The CDR3, as DNA: TGTGCCAGCAGCGTAGAGCTACAGGGGTTCGCAGATACGCAGTATTTT. Its protein is CASSVELQGFADTQYF.

This clonotype was picked up many times. The chain links TRBV9 to TRBJ1-1, with 8 nucleotides matching TRBD1. CDR1 and CDR2 from the germline V gene are SGDLS and YYNGEE. The CDR3 contains 17 residues. The V segment lost 0 bases and the J segment 2 bases; nucleotides outside the gene matches: 9. For the CDR3, the DNA is TGTGCCAGCAGCGTAGCAGGGGGCCGAAATTTCAACACTGAAGCTTTCTTT. It encodes CASSVAGGRNFNTEAFF. Filled out from reference TRBV9 and TRBJ1-1, the complete variable domain reads DSGVTQTPKHLITATGQRVTLRCSPRSGDLSVYWYQQSLDQGLQFLIQYYNGEERAKGNILERFSAQQFPDLHSELNLSSLELGDSALYFCASSVAGGRNFNTEAFFGQGTRLTVV.